The text below deals with one T cell receptor beta chain. The data derive from a study of blood T cell repertoires in COVID-19. Study-wide context: Acute and convalescent COVID-19 specimens originated in the United States, Italy and Spain. The cDNA or gDNA used as material had been derived from T cells, B-cell-depleted T cells, or PBMCs.

The authors' processing: The assay estimated nucleated cells by amplifying reference gene primers. Produced via immunoSEQ multiplex PCR; TCRdb's table is partial and in-frame only. Clone size and the V and J calls come from that table; the DNA yielded D and trimming. The data contain 150,000 to 200,000 clones, around nine tenths of them singletons. Germline CDR1 MDHEN, CDR2 SYDVKM. The CDR3 loop spans 15 amino acids. V trimming: 6 bases; J trimming: 5 bases; junction bases outside the gene matches: 11. The V gene is TRBV28, the J gene TRBJ2-5; TRBD1 matches 8 bases. The TCR sequence derives from a man in his 70s with active or convalescent COVID-19. Sequences were obtained from peripheral blood. The CDR3 region is CASRLDQGAGETQYF. The CDR3 DNA reads TGTGCCAGCAGATTAGACCAGGGGGCAGGGGAGACCCAGTACTTC.